The following is a TCR beta chain sequence with its context. At one of its ends the junction is not consistent with the germline gene, which may arise from a read error. These data are taken from a study of cytomegalovirus exposure and HLA in healthy donors. With 60 Vbeta and 13 Jbeta primers, the PCR was carried out. TCRdb's table, derived via immunoSEQ multiplex PCR, lists solely in-frame clones and lacks some. The data show some 62,000 clones, 80% to 90% seen once. The CDR3 has 13 amino acids. The germline CDR1 and CDR2 sequences are SSHAT and FNYEAQ (reference sequence). This clonotype originated in a man aged 18 to 30 in good health and CMV-seronegative. The specimen sequenced was PBMCs. The gene calls are TRBV7-7 and TRBJ1-1, with D possibly TRBD1 on 6 matching bases. CDR3 in DNA: TGTGCTAGCAGCTTGGGACAGAACACTGAAGCTTTCTTT. This codes for CASSLGQNTEAFF.